One sample yielded the 27 T cell receptor beta chains listed below, sequenced in a study of cytomegalovirus exposure and HLA in healthy donors. PCR primers comprised 60 Vbeta and 13 Jbeta primers. Sequenced by immunoSEQ multiplex PCR; TCRdb stores in-frame clones only, minus some. Of nearly 110,000 clones listed, roughly four fifths are singletons. Input material: PBMCs. Receptor source: a male donor in good health and CMV-seropositive.

V usage is TRBV21-1 and J usage is TRBJ1-5; the D segment call TRBD1 is taken from the table without a DNA check. TRBV21-1 is classified as a pseudogene. CDR3 length: 12 residues. CDR3 coding DNA: TGTGCCACCCGGGACAACAATCAGCCCCAGCATTTT. Translation gives CATRDNNQPQHF.

This rearrangement joins TRBV4-3 to TRBJ1-6; tentative D call: TRBD1 (5 bases). The V gene's germline CDR1 is LGHNA and CDR2 YSLEER. The CDR3 runs to 15 residues. V was trimmed by 1 base and J by 6 bases, leaving 10 bases between them. In nucleotides, the CDR3 is TGCGCCAGCAGCCAAGTTAACAGGCTTAATTCACCCCTCCACTTT. Amino acid sequence: CASSQVNRLNSPLHF.

The V and J genes are TRBV5-1 and TRBJ1-3; 7 bases map to TRBD1. Looked up from germline, CDR1 is SGHRS and CDR2 is YFSETQ. With V trimmed by 3 bases and J by 4 bases, 10 bases remained unmatched. The CDR3 loop spans 16 amino acids. CDR3 residues: CASSWPGQSFGNTIYF. The CDR3 nucleotides are TGCGCCAGCAGCTGGCCGGGACAGAGTTTCGGAAACACCATATATTTT. Filled out from reference TRBV5-1 and TRBJ1-3, the complete variable domain reads KAGVTQTPRYLIKTRGQQVTLSCSPISGHRSVSWYQQTPGQGLQFLFEYFSETQRNKGNFPGRFSGRQFSNSRSEMNVSTLELGDSALYLCASSWPGQSFGNTIYFGEGSWLTVV.

The V gene is TRBV28, the J gene TRBJ2-7, with a possible D match to TRBD1 (6 bases). This CDR3 is built from 16 residues. V was pared by 2 bases and J by 2 bases, with 16 bases between. Germline assignment: CDR1 MDHEN and CDR2 SYDVKM. This CDR3 is CASSLGPGHFTYEQYF. The DNA for the CDR3 is TGTGCCAGCAGTTTAGGTCCGGGACACTTTACCTACGAGCAGTACTTC. The whole variable domain, filled in from reference TRBV28 and TRBJ2-7, reads DVKVTQSSRYLVKRTGEKVFLECVQDMDHENMFWYRQDPGLGLRLIYFSYDVKMKEKGDIPEGYSVSREKKERFSLILESASTNQTSMYLCASSLGPGHFTYEQYFGPGTRLTVT.

The chain combines TRBV19 with TRBJ2-1; 9 bases align to TRBD2. The CDR3 length is 17 residues. Trimming took 4 bases from V and 3 from J; bases not matched to a gene: 10. The germline gives CDR1 LNHDA, CDR2 SQIVND (reference sequence). For the CDR3, the DNA is TGTGCCAGTAGTACCTATCAGACTAGCGGCCACTACAATGAGCAGTTCTTC. Amino acid sequence: CASSTYQTSGHYNEQFF.

The chain recombines TRBV29-1 with TRBJ2-2; TRBD2 might be the D (6 bases). The length of the CDR3 is 14 residues. V was pared by 1 base and J by 4 bases, with 10 bases between. Germline-derived CDR1 and CDR2 are SQVTM and ANQGSEA. In DNA form, the CDR3 reads TGCAGCGTTGAAGTAGCGGAGACCACCGGGGAGCTGTTTTTT. It translates to CSVEVAETTGELFF.

The chain employs TRBV7-2 and TRBJ2-1; D ambiguous. From germline, CDR1 is SGHTA and CDR2 FQGNSA. V was pared by 5 bases and J by 4 bases, with 6 bases between. The CDR3 length is 12 residues. The CDR3 reads CASSHLYNEQFF. DNA for the CDR3: TGTGCCAGCAGCCACCTATACAATGAGCAGTTCTTC.

The chain uses TRBV6-6 and TRBJ1-1; D might be TRBD1 (5 bases). This CDR3 region has 14 residues. Germline V gives CDR1 MNHNY, CDR2 SVGAGI (reference sequence). The V end lost 5 bases, the J end lost 4 bases, and 14 bases lay between the germline ends. DNA for the CDR3: TGTGCCAGCAGTGAGACCCTTCAGGGCACTGAAGCTTTCTTT. This translates into CASSETLQGTEAFF.

This clone turned up a few times. The chain has TRBV19 and TRBJ1-2, with 8 bases lining up with TRBD1. The CDR3 is 12 amino acids. CDR1 is LNHDA and CDR2 is SQIVND in the germline V gene (reference sequence). V dropped 10 bases and J dropped 6; count of bases not matched to a gene: 7. The CDR3, as DNA: TGTGCCACCCGGCAGGGGGCTAATGGCTACACCTTC. This encodes CATRQGANGYTF. The variable domain in full, with the rest retrieved from reference TRBV19 and TRBJ1-2, is DGGITQSPKYLFRKEGQNVTLSCEQNLNHDAMYWYRQDPGQGLRLIYYSQIVNDFQKGDIAEGYSVSREKKESFPLTVTSAQKNPTAFYLCATRQGANGYTFGSGTRLTVV.

The chain couples TRBV29-1 to TRBJ1-2; possible D gene TRBD1, 6 bases. This CDR3 comprises 12 residues. V was shortened by 5 bases and J by 4 bases, with 11 bases between the two germline ends. CDR1 SQVTM and CDR2 ANQGSEA come from the germline V gene. CDR3 sequence: CSVKSQGYGYTF. The DNA of the CDR3 is TGCAGCGTTAAGTCACAGGGCTATGGCTACACCTTC.

The rearrangement joins TRBV4-2 to TRBJ1-1; 8 bases are a match to TRBD1. Germline V gene data show CDR1 as LGHNA and CDR2 as YNFKEQ. With V trimmed by 0 bases and J by 8 bases, 8 bases remained unmatched. The CDR3 contains 15 residues. The CDR3 region has the DNA TGTGCCAGCAGCCAAGAGAACAGGGGGGCTTACGAAGCTTTCTTT. It is translated as CASSQENRGAYEAFF.

V gene TRBV5-1 combines with J gene TRBJ1-2; D is uncertain. The CDR3 sequence is 15 residues long. V was clipped by 0 bases and J by 1 base, with 10 bases between them. In germline, CDR1 is SGHRS, CDR2 YFSETQ. CDR3 region: CASSLDRSYNYGYTF. Written as DNA, the CDR3 is TGCGCCAGCAGCTTGGATCGGTCTTATAACTATGGCTACACCTTC.

The J gene is TRBJ1-1, the V gene TRBV27; 7 bases agree with TRBD1. V lost 5 bases and J lost 1; bases outside the gene matches: 4. The germline V gene has CDR1 MNHEY and CDR2 SMNVEV (reference sequence). This CDR3 spans 14 amino acids. The CDR3 bases are TGTGCCAGCAGTCCCCACAGGGGGAACACTGAAGCTTTCTTT. Its protein product is CASSPHRGNTEAFF.

The V and J genes are TRBV11-2 and TRBJ2-7; TRBD2 aligns across 9 bases. CDR1 and CDR2 from the germline V gene are SGHAT and FQNNGV. The CDR3 is 15 amino acids. After removal of 5 bases from V and 3 bases from J, the junction contained 8 bases not matched to a gene. The CDR3 bases are TGTGCCAGCAGCCTGGAGGGGCGGGGGGGCTACGAGCAGTACTTC. This encodes CASSLEGRGGYEQYF.

This clone has a handful of counts. The chain has TRBV7-2 and TRBJ2-7; 8 bases fit TRBD1. V shed 3 bases, J shed 7 bases, and the junction held 5 bases outside the gene matches. The CDR3 runs to 13 residues. Per the germline V gene, CDR1 is SGHTA and CDR2 is FQGNSA. The CDR3 protein is CASSFARQGEQYF. The CDR3 DNA is TGTGCCAGCAGCTTCGCCCGACAGGGGGAGCAGTACTTC.

This clone has a handful of counts. The chain is built from TRBV2 and TRBJ2-5; TRBD1 agrees at 7 bases. The CDR3 loop spans 13 amino acids. Germline assignment: CDR1 SNHLY and CDR2 FYNNEI. CDR3 DNA: TGTGCTACCCAGGGGGATCCCCGAGAGACCCAGTACTTC. Translation gives CATQGDPRETQYF.

This clone was seen a handful of times. This chain links TRBV27 with TRBJ2-2, with 9 positions matching TRBD1. Germline lookup yields CDR1 MNHEY and CDR2 SMNVEV (reference sequence). The trim removed 5 bases at V and 5 bases at J, leaving 9 bases unmatched. The length of the CDR3 is 16 residues. The CDR3 DNA follows: TGTGCCAGCAGTGCCGTCGGGACAGGGCTAACCGGGGAGCTGTTTTTT. It yields the protein CASSAVGTGLTGELFF.

This rearrangement joins TRBV4-2 to TRBJ2-3; D is unclear. CDR3 length: 14 residues. The germline V gene has CDR1 LGHNA and CDR2 YNFKEQ. With 0 bases removed from V and 4 bases from J, the gap between germline ends came to 8 bases. The chain's CDR3 is CASSQDRSADTQYF. The DNA of the CDR3 is TGTGCCAGCAGCCAAGATCGAAGCGCAGATACGCAGTATTTT.

The V and J genes are TRBV28 and TRBJ2-7; D uncertain. CDR3 length equals 12 residues. With 8 bases removed from V and 5 bases from J, the gap between germline ends came to 13 bases. The germline gives CDR1 MDHEN, CDR2 SYDVKM. CDR3 in amino acids: CASAVRSHEQYF. CDR3 nucleotides: TGTGCCAGCGCCGTGAGATCTCACGAGCAGTACTTC.

The rearrangement links TRBV28 to TRBJ2-7; the D gene is possibly TRBD1 (5 bases). Germline values: CDR1 MDHEN, CDR2 SYDVKM. This CDR3 spans 13 amino acids. V gave up 6 bases and J gave up 12 bases, with 21 bases separating them. This CDR3 is CASSKGPTQQVYF. DNA for the CDR3: TGTGCCAGCAGCAAGGGGCCAACTCAACAGGTGTACTTC.

J is TRBJ1-2 and V is TRBV4-1; 9 bases map to TRBD1. This CDR3 has 15 residues. After removal of 2 bases from V and 7 bases from J, the junction contained 8 bases not matched to a gene. Looked up from germline, CDR1 is MGHRA and CDR2 is YSYEKL. The CDR3 loop is CASSQSGTGSSGYTF. Written as DNA, the CDR3 is TGCGCCAGCAGCCAATCCGGGACAGGGTCGAGTGGCTACACCTTC.

This chain joins TRBV5-6 and TRBJ2-7; D perhaps matches TRBD1 (6 bases). The germline CDR1 and CDR2 sequences are SGHDT and YYEEEE. The CDR3 runs to 15 residues. V was cut by 3 bases and J by 3 bases, with 16 bases left in between. The CDR3 reads CASSSDSDSVYEQYF. In nucleotides, the CDR3 is TGTGCCAGCAGCTCGGACAGCGATTCGGTCTACGAGCAGTACTTC.

This clone was counted a single time. The V call is TRBV4-3, the J call TRBJ2-7; D is ambiguous. This CDR3 has 12 residues. Trimming removed 1 base from V and 6 bases from J, with 7 bases in between. Germline CDR1 reads LGHNA; CDR2 reads YSLEER. In nucleotides, the CDR3 is TGCGCCAGCAGCCAAGGGCCGGGCGAGCAGTACTTC. Encoded protein: CASSQGPGEQYF.

This chain connects TRBV7-2 to TRBJ2-7; D not resolved. The CDR3 contains 15 residues. The germline V gene has CDR1 SGHTA and CDR2 FQGNSA. V was shortened by 3 bases and J by 2 bases, with 14 bases between the two germline ends. CDR3 region: CASSFTLTLTYEQYF. CDR3 DNA: TGTGCCAGCAGCTTTACGCTTACTTTGACCTACGAGCAGTACTTC.

The chain joins TRBV7-9 to TRBJ1-1; TRBD1 might be the D (6 bases). The CDR3 runs to 14 residues. V lost 5 bases and J lost 3, with 13 bases in between. Germline V lookup: CDR1 SEHNR, CDR2 FQNEAQ (reference sequence). Here the CDR3 DNA reads TGTGCCAGCAGCGAACAGCAGGGGTACACTGAAGCTTTCTTT. Its translation: CASSEQQGYTEAFF.

This clone has more than one count but fewer than ten. The junction differs from germline at one of its ends, possibly a read error. The chain has TRBV4-3 and TRBJ1-2; 7 positions match TRBD1. Germline V lookup: CDR1 LGHNA, CDR2 YSLEER. The CDR3 covers 15 residues. DNA for the CDR3: TGCGCCAGCAGCCCAGTCGGGCAGGGGGGCTATGGCTACCCCTTC. Its translation is CASSPVGQGGYGYPF.

This chain joins TRBV28 and TRBJ2-5; 11 nucleotides align to TRBD2. The CDR3 is 15 residues long. Germline CDR1 is MDHEN and CDR2 is SYDVKM. J lost 3 bases, V lost 2 bases, and 2 bases had no gene match. The CDR3 reads CASSLETSGKETQYF. The CDR3 DNA reads TGTGCCAGCAGTTTAGAGACTAGCGGGAAAGAGACCCAGTACTTC. Based on the CDR3 plus reference TRBV28 and TRBJ2-5, the full variable domain is DVKVTQSSRYLVKRTGEKVFLECVQDMDHENMFWYRQDPGLGLRLIYFSYDVKMKEKGDIPEGYSVSREKKERFSLILESASTNQTSMYLCASSLETSGKETQYFGPGTRLLVL.